This is a list of T cell receptor beta chains from one sample in a study of cytomegalovirus exposure and HLA in healthy donors. Some clones are missing from TCRdb's copy, which holds only in-frame ones; the method was immunoSEQ multiplex PCR. Found here are tens of thousands of clones, just under 95% of them singletons; the top ten hold 4% to 5.5%. Material: PBMCs. These receptors all stem from a young man in good health and CMV-seropositive. Each CDR3 is given with its conserved first and last residue. Not every row has a clone size; where given, it reads once, few, many or a size class.

cdr3_aa: CASRTDRGFEKLFF
clone_size: NA
j_call: TRBJ1-4
v_call: TRBV28

cdr3_aa: CAWSQTRVPGANVLTF
clone_size: NA
j_call: TRBJ2-6
v_call: TRBV30

cdr3_aa: CASTRIGTGGEWKKLFF
clone_size: NA
j_call: TRBJ1-4
v_call: TRBV28

cdr3_aa: CASSLGVGSYNEQFF
clone_size: NA
j_call: TRBJ2-1
v_call: TRBV11-1

cdr3_aa: CASSQNLAGGRNEQFF
clone_size: once
j_call: TRBJ2-1
v_call: TRBV18

cdr3_aa: CAISEQGGHRNYGYTF
clone_size: NA
j_call: TRBJ1-2
v_call: TRBV10-3

cdr3_aa: CASSQALSGTGYNEQFF
clone_size: NA
j_call: TRBJ2-1
v_call: TRBV4-3

cdr3_aa: CASMSGYQETQYF
clone_size: NA
j_call: TRBJ2-5
v_call: TRBV11-3

cdr3_aa: CSVEGRARGYTF
clone_size: NA
j_call: TRBJ1-2
v_call: TRBV29-1

cdr3_aa: CASSSTGGDNEKLFF
clone_size: NA
j_call: TRBJ1-4
v_call: TRBV11-3

cdr3_aa: CASSYQGGFNGYTF
clone_size: medium-sized
j_call: TRBJ1-2
v_call: TRBV6-1

cdr3_aa: CACPSGPGRTETQYF
clone_size: NA
j_call: TRBJ2-5
v_call: TRBV30

cdr3_aa: CASSLHFRSNYGYTF
clone_size: NA
j_call: TRBJ1-2
v_call: TRBV7-9

cdr3_aa: CASSGRQGWIEDF
clone_size: NA
j_call: TRBJ2-7
v_call: TRBV6-5

cdr3_aa: CASSPSTWTGDTGTF
clone_size: NA
j_call: TRBJ1-2
v_call: TRBV7-9

cdr3_aa: CASSPALAGVPEQFF
clone_size: NA
j_call: TRBJ2-1
v_call: TRBV7-3

cdr3_aa: CASSVTAAETYEQYF
clone_size: once
j_call: TRBJ2-7
v_call: TRBV6-1

cdr3_aa: CASSLLGRKDEAFF
clone_size: NA
j_call: TRBJ1-1
v_call: TRBV28

cdr3_aa: CSVQGGINQPQHF
clone_size: NA
j_call: TRBJ1-5
v_call: TRBV29-1

cdr3_aa: CASRDTAQETQYF
clone_size: once
j_call: TRBJ2-5
v_call: TRBV27

cdr3_aa: CASSLLPALRGELFF
clone_size: NA
j_call: TRBJ2-2
v_call: TRBV27

cdr3_aa: CAWSGGAGNQPQHF
clone_size: NA
j_call: TRBJ1-5
v_call: TRBV30

cdr3_aa: CASSFDSPLLNIQYF
clone_size: NA
j_call: TRBJ2-4
v_call: TRBV7-9

cdr3_aa: CASSYIAGGNTEAFF
clone_size: NA
j_call: TRBJ1-1
v_call: TRBV6-5

cdr3_aa: CASHRAGGMQETQYF
clone_size: few
j_call: TRBJ2-5
v_call: TRBV2

cdr3_aa: CASSLEQGYEQYF
clone_size: once
j_call: TRBJ2-7
v_call: TRBV5-1